The next 10 T cell receptor beta chains were all read from a single sample in a study of CD8 T cells in ankylosing spondylitis. The study, taken as a whole, reports: Ankylosing spondylitis blood appeared to be characterized by a TCR beta motif of eight or nine highly homologous variants.

TCRdb re-derived calls from the 5' RACE reads in MiXCR, one entry per CDR3 protein. This repertoire shows roughly 670,000 distinct CDR3 sequences, about 20% found once; its top ten account for about 19%. No antigen has been identified for these receptors. The material sequenced was blood, either unsorted or a sorted T cell fraction (not recorded which). The receptor source for this set is a male donor with ankylosing spondylitis.

V gene TRBV7-6 combines with J gene TRBJ2-2; no reliable D call. V dropped 2 bases and J dropped 3 bases, with 7 bases sitting between them. The germline gives CDR1 SGHVS, CDR2 FNYEAQ. The CDR3 has 14 amino acids. For the CDR3, the DNA is TGTGCCAGCAGCTTAAATACCCACACCGGGGAGCTGTTTTTT. Its translation is CASSLNTHTGELFF. The whole variable domain, filled in from reference TRBV7-6 and TRBJ2-2, reads GAGVSQSPRYKVTKRGQDVALRCDPISGHVSLYWYRQALGQGPEFLTYFNYEAQQDKSGLPNDRFSAERPEGSISTLTIQRTEQRDSAMYRCASSLNTHTGELFFGEGSRLTVL.

Only a few counts were recorded for this clonotype. The chain joins TRBV14 to TRBJ2-3; 11 bases agree with TRBD2. V trimming: 4 bases; J trimming: 2 bases; junction bases outside the gene matches: 5. CDR3 size: 16 residues. Germline CDR1 reads SGHDN; CDR2 reads FVKESK. The CDR3, as DNA: TGTGCCAGCAGCCGCGTAGCGGGGGGGCTCACAGATACGCAGTATTTT. Encoded protein: CASSRVAGGLTDTQYF.

This clonotype was counted only a few times. V and J are TRBV5-8 and TRBJ2-2; TRBD1 is a possible D gene (6 bases). Germline CDR1 reads SGHTS; CDR2 reads YDEGEE. Trimming left V 4 bases short and J 4 bases short, with 20 bases between. The CDR3 spans 17 residues. CDR3 protein: CASSTRTAKRGTGELFF. The CDR3 DNA follows: TGTGCCAGCAGCACCCGGACAGCCAAACGCGGCACCGGGGAGCTGTTTTTT.

In its sample, this clonotype was seen a few times. One end of the junction is discordant with germline, which a read error may explain. The chain uses TRBV4-2 and TRBJ1-3; maybe TRBD1 (5 bases). This CDR3 comprises 16 residues. Per the germline V gene, CDR1 is LGHNA and CDR2 is YNFKEQ. The CDR3: CASSQLPPTVGSTIYF. The CDR3, as DNA: TGTGCCAGCAGCCAACTACCTCCGACAGTCGGAAGCACCATATATTTT.

The V and J genes are TRBV9 and TRBJ2-3, with 8 bases matching TRBD2. The CDR3 contains 18 residues. V gave up 4 bases and J gave up 6 bases; unmatched junction bases: 19. Germline V gene sequence: CDR1 SGDLS, CDR2 YYNGEE. The CDR3 here is CASSPSLTLADGGDTQYF. CDR3 coding DNA: TGTGCCAGCAGCCCTTCCTTGACACTAGCGGACGGCGGGGATACGCAGTATTTT.

The V gene is TRBV6-5, the J gene TRBJ1-1, with a possible D match to TRBD1 (6 bases). The germline CDR1 and CDR2 sequences are MNHEY and SVGAGI. This CDR3 spans 16 amino acids. Trimming took off 2 bases at V and 1 base at J, with 14 bases between the two ends. The CDR3 sequence: CASSYTGRGANTEAFF. CDR3 nucleotides: TGTGCCAGCAGTTACACTGGGAGGGGGGCGAACACTGAAGCTTTCTTT.

This chain links TRBV5-1 with TRBJ2-1; perhaps TRBD2 as D (6 bases). Germline V gene data show CDR1 as SGHRS and CDR2 as YFSETQ. This CDR3 has 16 amino acids. Trimming left V 0 bases short and J 9 bases short, with 19 bases between. CDR3 nucleotides: TGCGCCAGCAGCTTGGCTGCCGGGGGTGGTGGGAGTGAGCAGTTCTTC. As protein: CASSLAAGGGGSEQFF.

This clonotype was recorded a few times. The V gene is TRBV11-2, the J gene TRBJ2-2, with a weak D call TRBD1 (5 bases). Germline CDR1 is SGHAT and CDR2 is FQNNGV. V gave up 5 bases and J gave up 1 base, with 17 bases separating them. CDR3 length equals 17 residues. CDR3 sequence reads: CASSPTEETENTGELFF. The CDR3 DNA follows: TGTGCCAGCAGCCCTACCGAGGAGACAGAGAACACCGGGGAGCTGTTTTTT.

This clonotype turned up a few times. The chain is built from TRBV25-1 and TRBJ2-3, with 8 bases identical to TRBD2. This CDR3 comprises 17 residues. V lost 5 bases to trimming and J lost 2 bases; unmatched junction nucleotides: 12. Germline V gene lookup returns CDR1 MGHDK and CDR2 SYGVNS. The CDR3 protein is CASSSFWKREITDTQYF. The CDR3 DNA follows: TGTGCCAGCAGTTCCTTTTGGAAGCGGGAGATCACAGATACGCAGTATTTT. The full variable domain, completed using reference TRBV25-1 and TRBJ2-3, is EADIYQTPRYLVIGTGKKITLECSQTMGHDKMYWYQQDPGMELHLIHYSYGVNSTEKGDLSSESTVSRIRTEHFPLTLESARPSHTSQYLCASSSFWKREITDTQYFGPGTRLTVL.

This clonotype came up many times. The chain couples TRBV12-3 or TRBV12-4 to TRBJ2-1; unclear D gene. The CDR3 length is 14 residues. The germline V and J ends were trimmed by 5 bases and 0 bases, with 8 bases remaining between them. The CDR3 DNA follows: TGTGCCAGCAGTGTGACACGCTCCTACAATGAGCAGTTCTTC. This translates into CASSVTRSYNEQFF.